The source of this T cell receptor beta chain is a study of shared clonotypes between healthy human individuals. Study details: Sampling drew on donors who were a couple of women and three men aged 18 to 49.

In the original processing: Filtering differed because ImmunoSEQ produced junction-only sequences that carried no quality scores. The repertoire was sequenced with immunoSEQ multiplex PCR; TCRdb's copy has only in-frame clones and lacks some. The V and J calls and clone size come from that table; D and trimming were worked out from the DNA. Among roughly 1,800,000 clones, over 85% were seen once, and the ten largest hold 1% to 1.5%. Cells designated naive CD8 were CD45RO-negative and were positively selected for CCR7, with terminally differentiated effector memory CD45RA+ cells excluded. Each donor was a Caucasian adult residing in Nashville, Tennessee. Sequenced input: naive CD8+ T cells sorted from blood. This clonotype originated in a man younger than 35 in good health.

In DNA, the CDR3 is TGTGCCAGCAGCTTGGACAGGGGCGACGAGCAGTACTTC. Protein sequence: CASSLDRGDEQYF. The chain employs TRBV4-2 and TRBJ2-7; TRBD1 aligns across 9 bases. The CDR3 sequence is 13 residues long. Germline lookup yields CDR1 LGHNA and CDR2 YNFKEQ. Trimming at V came to 5 bases and at J to 5 bases, leaving 4 bases not matched to a gene.